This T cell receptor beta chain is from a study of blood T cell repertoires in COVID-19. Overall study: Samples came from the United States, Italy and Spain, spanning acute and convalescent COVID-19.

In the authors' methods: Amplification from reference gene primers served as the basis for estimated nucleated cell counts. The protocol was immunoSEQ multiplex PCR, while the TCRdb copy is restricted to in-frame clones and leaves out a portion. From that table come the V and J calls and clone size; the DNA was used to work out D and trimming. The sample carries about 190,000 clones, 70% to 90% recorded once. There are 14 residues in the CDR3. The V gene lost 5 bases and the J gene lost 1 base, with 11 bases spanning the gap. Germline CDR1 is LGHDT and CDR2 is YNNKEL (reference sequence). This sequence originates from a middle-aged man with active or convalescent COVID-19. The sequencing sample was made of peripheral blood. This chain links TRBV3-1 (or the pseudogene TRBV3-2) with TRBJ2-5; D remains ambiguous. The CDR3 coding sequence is TGTGCCAGCAGCTCCACAGAAACCCAAGAGACCCAGTACTTC. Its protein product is CASSSTETQETQYF.